These 13 T cell receptor beta chains were sequenced from one sample in a study of Graves' ophthalmopathy and Graves' hyperthyroidism. As the template, RNA transcripts were used to amplify TCR beta CDR3 regions. RT-PCR with HTBI primers came first, then second-round multiplex PCR. Using its own MiXCR run on the multiplex PCR reads, TCRdb lists one record per CDR3 protein. In the table there are about 480,000 distinct CDR3 sequences, 13% to 15% of which are singletons. The specimen was blood. These receptors were taken from a woman under 40 with Graves' ophthalmopathy.

This clonotype was detected a few times. A much larger clonotype is one base distant, so this may be a read error. This chain connects TRBV12-3 or TRBV12-4 to TRBJ1-2; D unresolved. CDR3 length: 11 amino acids. The CDR3 loop reads CASSFRSGYIF. The DNA for the CDR3 is TGTGCCAGCAGTTTCAGATCGGGCTACATCTTC.

This clonotype was seen a handful of times. Given a much more abundant clone one base away, this may be a read error. This chain uses TRBV27 with TRBJ2-7; 7 nucleotides align to TRBD1. Germline values: CDR1 MNHEY, CDR2 SMNVEV (reference sequence). The CDR3 runs to 13 residues. Trimming cost V 5 bases and J 4 bases; bases outside gene matches: 5. The CDR3 reads CASSKTGLYEQYF. DNA of the CDR3: TGTGCCAGCAGTAAGACAGGGTTATACGAGCAGTACTTC.

Note on this clonotype: A much more abundant neighbour one base away suggests this may be a read error. The chain uses TRBV5-5 and TRBJ1-1; no clear D gene. Germline V lookup: CDR1 SGHKS, CDR2 YYEKEE (reference sequence). This CDR3 has 13 amino acids. CDR3 DNA sequence: TGTGCCAGCTGCTTGGCCATTGGAGCAGAAGCTTTCTTT. It yields the protein CASCLAIGAEAFF.

This clonotype has more than one count but fewer than ten. This chain joins TRBV29-1 and TRBJ2-6; 7 bases are shared with TRBD1. Germline assignment: CDR1 SQVTM and CDR2 ANQGSEA. V lost 3 bases, J lost 13 bases, and 6 bases stayed unmatched. This CDR3 is built from 12 residues. The DNA for the CDR3 is TGCAGCGTTGACGCAGGGGGAGAAGTCCTGACTTTC. Its protein product is CSVDAGGEVLTF.

This clonotype came up many times. V is TRBV24-1 and J is TRBJ1-5, with TRBD1 identical over 10 bases. Germline V gene lookup returns CDR1 KGHDR and CDR2 SFDVKD. The CDR3 has 16 amino acids. The V segment lost 2 bases and the J segment 2 bases; nucleotides outside the gene matches: 2. CDR3 protein: CATSDSGQGGNQPQHF. CDR3 nucleotides: TGTGCCACCAGTGATTCCGGACAGGGGGGCAATCAGCCCCAGCATTTT.

This clonotype was counted many times. CDR3 DNA: TGTGCCAGCAGCCCCGGTGCAGGGTACGACTATGGCTACACCTTC. This sequence encodes CASSPGAGYDYGYTF. The chain links TRBV3-1 to TRBJ1-2, with D perhaps matching TRBD1 (5 bases). Germline V gene lookup returns CDR1 LGHDT and CDR2 YNNKEL (reference sequence). This CDR3 comprises 15 residues. The V end was cut by 4 bases, the J end by 3 bases, with 15 bases between.

In this sample, this clonotype turned up a few times. The CDR3 region is CASTPARHSYGYTF. CDR3 bases: TGTGCCAGCACCCCGGCCCGGCACTCCTATGGCTACACCTTC. The chain combines TRBV12-3 or TRBV12-4 with TRBJ1-2, with D hard to call. Trimming cost V 7 bases and J 4 bases, with 16 bases left between them. CDR3 size: 14 residues.

In its sample, this clonotype was seen a few times. The DNA for the CDR3 is TGTGCCAGCAGCTTAAGTCCAGGGGGCTTTAACGAGCAGTACTTC. Encoded protein: CASSLSPGGFNEQYF. The V gene is TRBV7-9, the J gene TRBJ2-7; 8 nucleotides agree with TRBD1. CDR3 size: 15 residues. The germline CDR1 and CDR2 sequences are SEHNR and FQNEAQ (reference sequence). The J segment lost 5 bases and the V segment lost 2 bases, leaving 8 bases of the junction unmatched.

This chain links TRBV6-1 with TRBJ2-1; D gene unclear. The CDR3 runs to 13 residues. Germline V gene sequence: CDR1 MNHNS, CDR2 SASEGT. Trimming stripped 4 bases from V and 10 bases from J, with 14 bases between. CDR3 bases: TGTGCCAGCAGTGGTAACATCGGCATCGAGCAGTTCTTC. Translated, it gives CASSGNIGIEQFF.

This clonotype showed up many times. V gene TRBV20-1 combines with J gene TRBJ2-2; D not certain. Germline loops: CDR1 DFQATT, CDR2 SNEGSKA (reference sequence). V shed 0 bases and J shed 1 base, with 3 bases lying between them. The CDR3 is made up of 13 amino acids. The CDR3 region is CSAREWNTGELFF. CDR3 coding DNA: TGCAGTGCTAGAGAATGGAACACCGGGGAGCTGTTTTTT.

This clonotype was detected many times. This rearrangement joins TRBV6-1 to TRBJ1-3; a weak D match, TRBD1 (5 bases). Trimming shortened V by 1 base and J by 2 bases, and 9 bases separated the two germline ends. CDR3 length: 15 amino acids. The germline V gene has CDR1 MNHNS and CDR2 SASEGT. CDR3: CASSEVGGTGNTIYF. The CDR3, as DNA: TGTGCCAGCAGTGAAGTGGGGGGGACTGGAAACACCATATATTTT.

At least ten counts were recorded for this clonotype. The chain couples TRBV29-1 to TRBJ2-2; D might be TRBD1 or TRBD2, each matching 5 bases. The germline V gene has CDR1 SQVTM and CDR2 ANQGSEA. The V gene lost 0 bases and the J gene lost 5 bases, with 10 bases spanning the gap. There are 14 residues in the CDR3. The CDR3: CSVEDIWGTGELFF. In DNA, the CDR3 is TGCAGCGTTGAAGATATATGGGGGACCGGGGAGCTGTTTTTT.

This clonotype was counted only a few times. This may be a read error: a much more frequent sequence differs by one nucleotide. The chain uses TRBV5-1 and TRBJ2-2; D is perhaps TRBD2 (5 bases). The CDR3 consists of 15 residues. Germline V gene lookup returns CDR1 SGHRS and CDR2 YFSETQ. The CDR3 here is CASRPDTANTGELCF. CDR3 nucleotide sequence: TGCGCCAGCAGACCTGACACCGCGAACACCGGGGAGCTGTGTTTT.